This is a list of T cell receptor beta chains from one sample in a study of CD8 T cells in ankylosing spondylitis. TCRdb re-called the 5' RACE reads with MiXCR, one entry per CDR3 protein. Here the sample spans over 450,000 distinct CDR3 sequences, 9.5% to 15% being singletons. Specimen: blood, either unsorted or a sorted T cell fraction (not recorded which). These receptors originate from a male donor with ankylosing spondylitis. Each CDR3 is given with its conserved first and last residue. The order of the fields is D gene, J gene, clone size, V gene, CDR3 protein, CDR3 DNA. The D gene is left open where the match is weak. The listing skips clone size in some rows; elsewhere it reads once, few, many or a size class.

NA TRBJ2-3 many TRBV9 CASSQQPGSPSTDTQYF TGTGCCAGCAGCCAACAGCCCGGGTCTCCAAGCACAGATACGCAGTATTTT
TRBD2 TRBJ2-1 NA TRBV7-7 CASSRLAGEGYNEQFF TGTGCCAGCAGCAGACTAGCGGGAGAGGGGTACAATGAGCAGTTCTTC
TRBD2 TRBJ2-1 NA TRBV4-2 CASSQVSGDNEQFF TGTGCCAGCAGCCAAGTTAGCGGGGACAATGAGCAGTTCTTC
NA TRBJ1-2 NA TRBV25-1 CASSEGQGIRGYTF TGTGCCAGCAGTGAGGGGCAGGGGATTCGAGGCTACACCTTC
TRBD2 TRBJ2-1 few TRBV10-3 CAISESTGGIAHEQFF TGTGCCATCAGTGAGTCAACGGGAGGCATTGCCCATGAGCAGTTCTTC
TRBD2 TRBJ2-5 NA TRBV10-2 CASRGLAGDGETQYF TGCGCCAGCAGAGGACTAGCGGGAGACGGTGAGACCCAGTACTTC
NA TRBJ2-2 NA TRBV7-2 CASSLEASARTGELFF TGTGCCAGCAGCTTAGAGGCTAGCGCCAGGACCGGGGAGCTGTTTTTT
NA TRBJ1-2 NA TRBV21-1 CASSKWPLMGPGRKSYGYTF TGTGCCAGCAGCAAATGGCCCTTAATGGGGCCCGGACGGAAAAGCTATGGCTACACCTTC
NA TRBJ2-5 NA TRBV10-3 CAISGDETQYF TGTGCCATCAGTGGTGATGAGACCCAGTACTTC
NA TRBJ2-3 NA TRBV25-1 CASSQPGDTDTQYF TGTGCCAGCAGTCAGCCGGGGGACACAGATACGCAGTATTTT
NA TRBJ2-3 NA TRBV20-1 CSAIVYTDTQYF TGCAGTGCTATTGTCTACACAGATACGCAGTATTTT
NA TRBJ2-1 NA TRBV6-2/TRBV6-3 CASSGPPNEQFF TGTGCCAGCTCCGGGCCTCCCAATGAGCAGTTCTTC
NA TRBJ2-7 NA TRBV11-2 CASSSPEIGSYEQYF TGTGCCAGCAGCTCCCCGGAGATAGGGTCCTACGAGCAGTACTTC
NA TRBJ1-2 few TRBV12-3/TRBV12-4 CASSFRDIYGYTF TGTGCCAGCAGTTTTAGGGACATCTATGGCTACACCTTC
NA TRBJ1-5 NA TRBV19 CASTAQGSNQPQHF TGTGCCAGTACCGCACAGGGTAGCAATCAGCCCCAGCATTTT
NA TRBJ1-5 few TRBV28 CASSTDGISHF TGTGCCAGCAGTACCGATGGCATATCACATTTT
TRBD2 TRBJ2-1 NA TRBV20-1 CSATSGRGFREQFF TGCAGTGCGACTAGCGGGAGGGGATTCCGTGAGCAGTTCTTC
TRBD2 TRBJ2-1 few TRBV6-5 CASSWGPGTSAYNEQFF TGTGCCAGCAGTTGGGGTCCCGGGACTAGCGCGTACAATGAGCAGTTCTTC
NA TRBJ2-2 NA TRBV19 CASSPSGEYTGELFF TGTGCCAGTAGTCCCTCCGGGGAGTACACCGGGGAGCTGTTTTTT
NA TRBJ2-6 many TRBV7-2 CASSLSPYSGANVLTF TGTGCCAGCAGCTTAAGTCCATACTCTGGGGCCAACGTCCTGACTTTC
NA TRBJ1-5 NA TRBV7-2 CASSLAAGGLGQPQHF TGTGCCAGCAGCTTAGCAGCTGGGGGCTTGGGGCAGCCCCAGCATTTT
TRBD1 TRBJ2-4 few TRBV5-1 CASSSGQEIAKNIQYF TGCGCCAGCAGCTCTGGACAGGAGATAGCCAAAAACATTCAGTACTTC
TRBD1 TRBJ2-2 many TRBV7-6 CASSLDRGANTGELFF TGTGCCAGCAGCCTAGACAGGGGCGCGAACACCGGGGAGCTGTTTTTT
NA TRBJ1-5 many TRBV12-3/TRBV12-4 CASSFGALSGQPQHF TGTGCCAGCAGTTTTGGTGCCCTCTCGGGTCAGCCCCAGCATTTT
TRBD2 TRBJ2-1 NA TRBV5-1 CASSLDPSGSGEQFF TGCGCCAGCAGCTTGGACCCTAGCGGGAGTGGTGAGCAGTTCTTC
TRBD2 TRBJ2-1 few TRBV5-1 CASSPRTRNNEQFF TGCGCCAGCAGCCCAAGGACTAGAAACAATGAGCAGTTCTTC
TRBD2 TRBJ2-1 few TRBV20-1 CSATREVYNEQFF TGCAGTGCTACACGGGAGGTCTACAATGAGCAGTTCTTC
NA TRBJ2-2 NA TRBV23-1 CASSQYARGEYTGELFF TGCGCCAGCAGTCAATACGCCAGGGGAGAATACACCGGGGAGCTGTTTTTT
TRBD2 TRBJ2-1 NA TRBV29-1 CSVEFGGLAIEQFF TGCAGCGTTGAATTTGGGGGACTAGCGATTGAGCAGTTCTTC
NA TRBJ1-4 NA TRBV29-1 CSVWATNEKLFF TGCAGCGTATGGGCAACTAATGAAAAACTGTTTTTT
TRBD2 TRBJ2-3 NA TRBV7-2 CASQASGRTDTQYF TGTGCCAGCCAGGCTAGCGGGAGGACAGATACGCAGTATTTT
TRBD2 TRBJ2-5 NA TRBV9 CASCRGGEETQYF TGTGCCAGCTGCCGGGGAGGGGAGGAGACCCAGTACTTC
NA TRBJ2-7 few TRBV20-1 CSAKRVSSYEQYF TGCAGTGCAAAGCGGGTGAGCTCCTACGAGCAGTACTTC
TRBD1 TRBJ1-2 few TRBV7-2 CASSRGYGTDYGYTF TGTGCCAGCAGTCGAGGGTATGGGACAGACTATGGCTACACCTTC
NA TRBJ2-3 few TRBV4-2 CASSHGTSSNTDTQYF TGTGCCAGCAGCCACGGCACTAGCAGCAATACAGATACGCAGTATTTT
NA TRBJ2-1 few TRBV5-1 CASSLGAGVESNEQFF TGCGCCAGCAGCTTGGGAGCGGGTGTAGAATCCAATGAGCAGTTCTTC
NA TRBJ1-2 few TRBV20-1 CSANPQSPNYGYTF TGCAGTGCTAATCCCCAGTCGCCTAACTATGGCTACACCTTC
NA TRBJ1-1 few TRBV5-1 CASSSEPLGTEAFF TGCGCCAGCAGCTCTGAGCCTCTGGGCACTGAAGCTTTCTTT
NA TRBJ2-1 few TRBV27 CASSFGSPRGYNEQFF TGTGCCAGCAGTTTTGGGAGCCCAAGGGGCTACAATGAGCAGTTCTTC
TRBD2 TRBJ2-1 NA TRBV10-3 CAIGSGGGYNEQFF TGTGCCATCGGTAGCGGGGGGGGATACAATGAGCAGTTCTTC
TRBD1 TRBJ2-5 NA TRBV2 CASVGDRVQETQYF TGTGCCAGTGTCGGAGACAGGGTTCAAGAGACCCAGTACTTC
NA TRBJ1-2 NA TRBV5-1 CASSLGPLQGKYGYTF TGCGCCAGCAGCTTGGGGCCCCTTCAGGGAAAATATGGCTACACCTTC
NA TRBJ2-1 NA TRBV12-5 CASGLKYNEQFF TGTGCTAGTGGTTTGAAATACAATGAGCAGTTCTTC
TRBD1 TRBJ1-5 few TRBV2 CASSAETGVGPQHF TGTGCCAGCAGTGCAGAGACAGGGGTTGGTCCGCAGCATTTT
TRBD1 TRBJ1-5 NA TRBV20-1 CSAHGTGDQPQHF TGCAGTGCTCACGGGACAGGGGATCAGCCCCAGCATTTT
TRBD1 TRBJ2-7 few TRBV18 CASSPLTGPSYEQYF TGTGCCAGCTCACCCCTGACAGGGCCTTCCTACGAGCAGTACTTC
TRBD2 TRBJ2-4 NA TRBV11-2 CASSLLPGLAGGRAKNIQYF TGTGCCAGCAGCTTATTACCTGGACTAGCGGGAGGGCGGGCCAAAAACATTCAGTACTTC
NA TRBJ2-1 few TRBV7-9 CASSFFRGNGEQFF TGTGCCAGCAGCTTCTTCCGGGGAAATGGTGAGCAGTTCTTC